The T cell receptor (beta chain) under discussion was sequenced for a study of neurological immune-mediated disorders (dated by TCRdb to about 2019). About the study as a whole: Among the roughly 34 multiple sclerosis patients, relapsing-remitting MS accounted for around 30 and secondary progressive MS accounted for 3. Peripheral blood TCR-beta repertoires from HTLV-I-associated myelopathy (HAM/TSP) patients, multiple sclerosis patients and healthy controls were compared by UMI-based sequencing. The cohort included around 70 subjects: about 15 with HAM/TSP, some 35 with multiple sclerosis, and 20 healthy controls. Alongside PBMC samples, the set of some 98 TCR-beta libraries contained longitudinal samples, technical triplicates, and paired CD4+ and CD8+ T-cell subsets that had been sorted.

For unsorted PBMC libraries, 2 million PBMCs were used after storage in RNAlater at -80 degrees C until RNA extraction. Multiple sclerosis patients were enrolled in a US clinical protocol under which disease progression was evaluated by magnetic resonance imaging. Peripheral blood was subjected to Ficoll-Hypaque density gradient centrifugation to isolate PBMCs, which were then cryopreserved in liquid nitrogen. cDNA was synthesized by template-switch 5'RACE using a primer carrying a 10-nucleotide random unique molecular identifier by which each TCR transcript was tagged. Over 160 million TCR-beta sequences, covering 15-18 subjects, were produced in each sequencing run. Total RNA was extracted with the RNeasy kit. The KAPA Real-time Library Amplification kit was used to amplify TCR-beta VDJ regions with primers targeting the TCR constant region and the 5'RACE anchor. Sample indexes and Illumina adaptors were added in a first PCR, after which library yield was increased in a second PCR. After purification with Ampure beads, the TCR product of roughly 650 bp was size-selected on a 2% E-gel SizeSelection system. Before pooling, library quality was assessed on a Bioanalyzer, concentration was determined with Qubit, and library quantification was performed with the Kapa Library Quantification kit. Libraries were sequenced paired-end 2 x 150 bp on an Illumina HiSeq 2500. To increase sequence diversity, roughly 24-32% phiX was spiked into each library pool. For the original study's pipeline: The quality-filtered reads were processed with the UMI-based MiGEC pipeline, whose error correction step removed more than 80% of the raw TCR sequences. VDJ genes were aligned to IMGT germline references, and clonotypes were defined by unique CDR3 amino acid sequence plus V-J genes. VDJtools evaluated clonal expansion, Shannon diversity and CDR3 relatedness (CalcPairwiseDistances, ClusterSamples); CLCbio workbench built phylogenetic trees. Using coefficient-of-variation modelling across technical triplicates, the study counted a clone as expanded if it had at least 8 unique UMIs. TCRdb took the public reads, trimmed them with fastp at Q25, ran MiXCR for clone calling and kept in-frame beta chains. A single entry per CDR3 protein holds the most common genes and DNA from its merged rows. TCRdb's processing, not the authors' own work, is the source of the V and J calls. The sample table contains about 55,000 distinct CDR3 sequences; only one count was recorded for roughly 4.3% of them. The ten largest clones add up to about 3% of the sample.

The V and J ends are trimmed by 5 bases and 2 bases, leaving 10 bases between them. The CDR3 measures 14 amino acids from cysteine to phenylalanine. Just the 42-base CDR3 DNA is kept, in frame starting at base 1. CDR1 and CDR2 are drawn from the germline V gene: SNHLY, FYNNEI. As for this clonotype: This clone's antigen is unknown. It has no much larger one-base neighbor in the sample; base qualities were not kept.

Study-wide conclusions, independent of this receptor: Expanded clones from different subjects shared no identical CDR3 amino acid sequences, which suggests that TCR-beta repertoires were private in all groups. Phylogenetic analysis grouped repertoires from 18 of 34 MS patients into a cluster of related CDR3 sequences, suggesting a possible repertoire-level signature. The MS cluster showed no association with clinical or MRI features, and the authors stated that larger cohorts are needed. TCR clonal expansion was highest in HAM/TSP patients and lowest in MS patients, with MS patients falling below even healthy controls.

This TCR derives from a middle-aged man with multiple sclerosis. The chain uses TRBV2 and TRBJ1-5; TRBD1 is a possible D gene, resting on 5 matching bases. The sequencing sample was made of PBMCs. CDR3 loop: CASSMRGGNQPQHF. The sequenced DNA is TGTGCCAGCAGTATGAGGGGCGGCAATCAGCCCCAGCATTTT.